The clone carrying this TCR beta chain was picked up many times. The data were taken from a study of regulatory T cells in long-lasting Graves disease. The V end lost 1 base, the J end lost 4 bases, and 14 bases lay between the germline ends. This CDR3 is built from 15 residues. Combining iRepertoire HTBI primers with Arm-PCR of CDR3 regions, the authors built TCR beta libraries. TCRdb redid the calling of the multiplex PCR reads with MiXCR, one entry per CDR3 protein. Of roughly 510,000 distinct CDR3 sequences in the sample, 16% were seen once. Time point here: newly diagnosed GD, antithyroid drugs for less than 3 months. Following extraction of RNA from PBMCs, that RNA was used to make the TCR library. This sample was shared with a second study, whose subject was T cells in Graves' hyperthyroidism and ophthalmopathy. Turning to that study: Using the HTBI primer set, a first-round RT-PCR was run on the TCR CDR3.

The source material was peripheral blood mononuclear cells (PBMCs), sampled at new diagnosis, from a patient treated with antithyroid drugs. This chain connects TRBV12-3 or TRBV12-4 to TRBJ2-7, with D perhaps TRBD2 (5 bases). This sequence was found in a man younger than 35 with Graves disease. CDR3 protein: CASSLGAGSGYEQYF. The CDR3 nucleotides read TGTGCCAGCAGTTTAGGGGCGGGCTCGGGGTACGAGCAGTACTTC.